Below, one T cell receptor beta chain is given with its context. The data belong to a study of OX40 agonist ivuxolimab in advanced cancers. Assay used: immunoSEQ multiplex PCR; TCRdb lists only in-frame clones, some missing. In the table there are 70,000 to 85,000 clones, 84% of which are singletons. V gave up 0 bases and J gave up 6 bases, with 17 bases separating them. Germline V gives CDR1 LGHNA, CDR2 YSLEER. The length of the CDR3 is 16 residues. Source: CD4+ or CD8+ T cells sorted from blood, taken in a trial of the OX40 agonist ivuxolimab. The rearrangement uses TRBV4-3 and TRBJ1-2, with TRBD1 as a possible D gene (5 bases). The clonotype originates from an adult with an advanced solid tumor such as melanoma, head and neck, liver or kidney cancer. Here the CDR3 DNA reads TGCGCCAGCAGCCAAGATGGCAGGGCGAGAGATCATGGCTACACCTTC. This gives the protein CASSQDGRARDHGYTF.